One and the same sample provided the 27 T cell receptor beta chains below, sequenced in a study of T cell responses to AZD1222 COVID-19 vaccine. Assay used: immunoSEQ multiplex PCR; TCRdb lists only in-frame clones, some missing. The sample includes 110,000 to 150,000 clones, approximately 90% of them seen just once. This specimen was peripheral blood, taken 28 days after the second AZD1222 dose. The receptors stem from an adult who received the AZD1222 COVID-19 vaccine.

CDR3 DNA: TGTGCCAGCTGGACAGGGAAGAGCTACGAGCAGTACTTC. This gives the protein CASWTGKSYEQYF. V usage is TRBV2 and J usage is TRBJ2-7, with 8 bases that match TRBD1. CDR1 is SNHLY, CDR2 FYNNEI, per germline. V lost 8 bases to trimming and J lost 3 bases; unmatched junction nucleotides: 6. This CDR3 spans 13 amino acids.

The chain combines TRBV7-9 with TRBJ1-4, with D possibly TRBD1 on 5 matching bases. CDR1 is SEHNR and CDR2 is FQNEAQ in the germline V gene (reference sequence). Trimming took off 3 bases at V and 6 bases at J, with 11 bases between the two ends. This CDR3 has 14 residues. As DNA, the CDR3 is TGTGCCAGCAGCTTGGAGCGAGGGGATGAAAAACTGTTTTTT. This gives the protein CASSLERGDEKLFF.

The CDR3 sequence: CAWSAQGSGYGYTF. The DNA of the CDR3 is TGTGCCTGGAGTGCGCAGGGGTCGGGCTATGGCTACACCTTC. The rearrangement links TRBV30 to TRBJ1-2, with a possible D match to TRBD1 (6 bases). V was trimmed by 1 base and J by 4 bases, leaving 13 bases between them. This CDR3 region has 14 residues. The germline CDR1 and CDR2 sequences are GTSNPN and SVGIG (reference sequence).

The J gene is TRBJ2-3, the V gene TRBV7-9; 7 positions match TRBD2. Germline trimming cut 3 bases from V and 1 base from J; bases unmatched to any gene: 13. The CDR3 sequence is 18 residues long. The germline CDR1 and CDR2 sequences are SEHNR and FQNEAQ (reference sequence). The CDR3 protein is CASSFLPLADFGTDTQYF. CDR3 nucleotides: TGTGCCAGCAGCTTTCTCCCTCTAGCGGATTTTGGCACAGATACGCAGTATTTT.

This chain uses TRBV2 with TRBJ1-2; no clear D gene. Germline V gives CDR1 SNHLY, CDR2 FYNNEI. The length of the CDR3 is 13 residues. The ends were cut back, 7 bases at V and 3 bases at J, with 12 bases in the middle. The CDR3 spells CASTEDQYYGYTF. The CDR3 nucleotides are TGTGCCAGCACCGAAGACCAATACTATGGCTACACCTTC.

V gene TRBV7-9 combines with J gene TRBJ2-1; 7 bases align to TRBD1. Germline V gene sequence: CDR1 SEHNR, CDR2 FQNEAQ (reference sequence). The CDR3 contains 17 residues. The V gene end was trimmed by 4 bases and the J gene end by 5 bases; junction bases not matched to a gene: 14. The DNA for the CDR3 is TGTGCCAGCAGCTCAGGACTGCCCGGGACAGCAAACAATGAGCAGTTCTTC. Translated: CASSSGLPGTANNEQFF.

V is TRBV6-6 and J is TRBJ1-1; D is unclear. Trimming stripped 3 bases from V and 5 bases from J, with 4 bases between. The CDR3 runs 11 residues. Germline V gene lookup returns CDR1 MNHNY and CDR2 SVGAGI (reference sequence). CDR3 sequence reads: CASSYLTEAFF. In DNA form, the CDR3 reads TGTGCCAGCAGTTATCTTACTGAAGCTTTCTTT.

J is TRBJ1-2 and V is TRBV2; D is ambiguous. This CDR3 spans 12 amino acids. Deletions cut 4 bases from V and 8 bases from J, with 11 bases between. Germline CDR1 reads SNHLY; CDR2 reads FYNNEI. Here the CDR3 reads CASSVQLEGYTF. As DNA, the CDR3 is TGTGCCAGCAGTGTCCAGCTAGAGGGCTACACCTTC.

This sequence joins TRBV7-9 and TRBJ1-2; D is uncertain. This CDR3 is 13 amino acids long. Germline CDR1 SEHNR, CDR2 FQNEAQ (reference sequence). The V gene lost 5 bases and the J gene lost 6 bases, with 13 bases spanning the gap. The CDR3 coding sequence is TGTGCCAGCAGCGCTGAGATTTGGAATGGCTACACCTTC. Translated, it gives CASSAEIWNGYTF.

This clone was recorded once. The V and J genes are TRBV9 and TRBJ1-3; D ambiguous. The germline CDR1 and CDR2 sequences are SGDLS and YYNGEE. Trimming took off 3 bases at V and 0 bases at J, with 7 bases between the two ends. CDR3 length: 14 amino acids. CDR3 DNA sequence: TGTGCCAGCAGCGGATCCTCCTCTGGAAACACCATATATTTT. Amino acids: CASSGSSSGNTIYF. Full variable domain (rest looked up from reference TRBV9 and TRBJ1-3): DSGVTQTPKHLITATGQRVTLRCSPRSGDLSVYWYQQSLDQGLQFLIQYYNGEERAKGNILERFSAQQFPDLHSELNLSSLELGDSALYFCASSGSSSGNTIYFGEGSWLTVV.

For the CDR3, the DNA is TGTGCCAGCAGCCAAGGGGACCGCCCCACGCCCCAGCATTTT. It is translated as CASSQGDRPTPQHF. The V gene is TRBV3-1 (or the pseudogene TRBV3-2), the J gene TRBJ1-5; possible D gene TRBD1, 5 bases. The CDR3 loop spans 14 amino acids. CDR1 and CDR2 (germline): LGHDT, YNNKEL (reference sequence). The V end lost 1 base, the J end lost 9 bases, and 13 bases lay between the germline ends.

V and J are TRBV27 and TRBJ1-1, with TRBD1 matching over 8 bases. The V gene's germline CDR1 is MNHEY and CDR2 SMNVEV (reference sequence). The CDR3 consists of 15 residues. V lost 2 bases, J lost 5 bases, and 7 bases stayed unmatched. The CDR3 DNA follows: TGTGCCAGCAGTTTACTTCAGGGGGCGACGACTGAAGCTTTCTTT. This encodes CASSLLQGATTEAFF.

The J gene is TRBJ2-2, the V gene TRBV10-1; no reliable D call. CDR1 WNHNN and CDR2 SYGVQD come from the germline V gene (reference sequence). The CDR3 consists of 15 residues. V lost 3 bases and J 6 bases, leaving 14 bases between the germline ends. CDR3 in amino acids: CASSDLKGWPGELFF. In DNA, the CDR3 is TGCGCCAGCAGTGATCTTAAGGGATGGCCCGGGGAGCTGTTTTTT.

Concerning this clone itself: A read error may produce the germline difference seen at one junction end. The gene calls are TRBV5-1 and TRBJ1-3, with a possible D match to TRBD1 (5 bases). CDR1 and CDR2 from the germline V gene are SGHRS and YFSETQ. The CDR3 has 17 residues. In nucleotides, the CDR3 is TGCGCCAGCAGCTTGTTTTCCGGGGGGTCCCCTGGCAACACCATATATTTT. This gives the protein CASSLFSGGSPGNTIYF.

This chain links TRBV11-1 with TRBJ1-1, with D possibly being TRBD1 (5 bases). V lost 3 bases and J lost 1, with 9 bases in between. The CDR3 spans 14 residues. Germline V gene sequence: CDR1 SGHAT, CDR2 FQDESV (reference sequence). The CDR3 DNA reads TGTGCCAGCAGCTTGTCTACAGGGAACACTGAAGCTTTCTTT. Its protein is CASSLSTGNTEAFF.

CDR3 in DNA: TGCGCCAGCAGCCAACCCCGCCAGGGCGGCAATCAGCCCCAGCATTTT. The encoded protein is CASSQPRQGGNQPQHF. This chain joins TRBV4-1 and TRBJ1-5, with D possibly TRBD1 on 5 matching bases. Germline CDR1 MGHRA, CDR2 YSYEKL. Trimming left V 2 bases short and J 2 bases short, with 13 bases between. The CDR3 length is 16 residues.

The chain combines TRBV3-1 (or the pseudogene TRBV3-2) with TRBJ2-1; 15 bases are a match to TRBD2. The CDR3 extends over 20 amino acids. The V gene's germline CDR1 is LGHDT and CDR2 YNNKEL (reference sequence). The V segment lost 4 bases and the J segment 7 bases; nucleotides outside the gene matches: 17. CDR3 nucleotides: TGTGCCAGCAGCCCGGCCGGACTAGCGGGGGGGCGTTTGGGAAGTAATGAGCAGTTCTTC. Protein sequence: CASSPAGLAGGRLGSNEQFF.

The chain links TRBV6-4 to TRBJ1-6; 7 bases are a match to TRBD1. V gave up 6 bases and J gave up 8 bases; unmatched junction bases: 4. CDR1 and CDR2 (germline): MRHNA, SNTAGT. The CDR3 runs 13 residues. The CDR3 DNA reads TGTGCCAGCAGCCGGGACAGCCATTCACCCCTCCACTTT. This gives the protein CASSRDSHSPLHF.

The chain links TRBV27 to TRBJ2-1; 7 bases align to TRBD2. The CDR3 extends over 15 amino acids. CDR1 is MNHEY, CDR2 SMNVEV, per germline (reference sequence). Trimming took 5 bases from V and 6 from J; bases not matched to a gene: 10. The CDR3 spells CASSPGLGWANEQFF. CDR3 nucleotide sequence: TGTGCCAGCAGTCCAGGACTAGGATGGGCCAATGAGCAGTTCTTC.

The chain uses TRBV5-8 and TRBJ1-1; maybe TRBD1 (5 bases). CDR1 is SGHTS, CDR2 YDEGEE, per germline. Trimming took off 1 base at V and 4 bases at J, with 11 bases between the two ends. The CDR3 extends over 14 amino acids. This chain's CDR3 is CASSLFRVGTEAFF. In DNA form, the CDR3 reads TGTGCCAGCAGCTTGTTCAGGGTGGGCACTGAAGCTTTCTTT.

V gene TRBV3-1 (or the pseudogene TRBV3-2) combines with J gene TRBJ1-2; TRBD1 is a possible D gene (5 bases). Germline CDR1 reads LGHDT; CDR2 reads YNNKEL (reference sequence). There are 14 residues in the CDR3. V dropped 2 bases and J dropped 3 bases, with 10 bases sitting between them. The CDR3 here is CASSQMGQDYGYTF. For the CDR3, the DNA is TGTGCCAGCAGCCAAATGGGGCAGGACTATGGCTACACCTTC.

This chain links TRBV27 with TRBJ2-2; D perhaps matches TRBD2 (6 bases). The CDR3 spans 13 residues. Germline V gene lookup returns CDR1 MNHEY and CDR2 SMNVEV (reference sequence). Between the trimmed V and J ends, which lost 3 bases and 5 bases, there was a span of 7 bases. The CDR3 here is CASSFRGTGELFF. The CDR3 region has the DNA TGTGCCAGCAGTTTTCGGGGGACCGGGGAGCTGTTTTTT.

This clone has a single count. This chain joins TRBV5-1 and TRBJ2-7, with D perhaps matching TRBD1 or TRBD2 (5 bases each). This CDR3 contains 16 residues. The germline V gene has CDR1 SGHRS and CDR2 YFSETQ. V was trimmed by 0 bases and J by 1 base, leaving 14 bases between them. CDR3 DNA sequence: TGCGCCAGCAGCTTGGCTTGGGCAGGGACGTCCTACGAGCAGTACTTC. Protein: CASSLAWAGTSYEQYF.

This chain uses TRBV19 with TRBJ1-5; the match to TRBD1 covers 9 bases. The CDR3 consists of 14 residues. Germline assignment: CDR1 LNHDA and CDR2 SQIVND (reference sequence). V was pared by 4 bases and J by 5 bases, with 3 bases of the junction left unmatched. This CDR3 is CASSRDRDYQPQHF. Written as DNA, the CDR3 is TGTGCCAGTAGTAGGGACAGGGATTATCAGCCCCAGCATTTT.

V gene TRBV11-2 combines with J gene TRBJ1-6, with 9 bases lining up with TRBD1. Trimming took 6 bases from V and 10 from J; bases not matched to a gene: 7. The CDR3 length is 14 residues. Germline loops: CDR1 SGHAT, CDR2 FQNNGV. The CDR3: CASSSDRGGSPLHF. In DNA form, the CDR3 reads TGTGCCAGCAGTTCCGACAGGGGGGGGTCACCCCTCCACTTT.

The chain carries TRBV2 and TRBJ1-2; D is unresolved. The CDR3 is 13 amino acids. V lost 9 bases and J 5 bases, leaving 16 bases between the germline ends. CDR1 SNHLY and CDR2 FYNNEI come from the germline V gene. In DNA, the CDR3 is TGTGCCAGGAGGAGTCGCAGAGATTATGGCTACACCTTC. The encoded protein is CARRSRRDYGYTF.

The J gene is TRBJ1-1, the V gene TRBV7-9, with 8 bases that match TRBD1. In germline, CDR1 is SEHNR, CDR2 FQNEAQ (reference sequence). The CDR3 loop spans 15 amino acids. V was clipped by 5 bases and J by 0 bases; unmatched bases: 5. The CDR3: CASSPDRGLNTEAFF. The DNA for the CDR3 is TGTGCCAGCAGCCCTGACAGGGGTTTGAACACTGAAGCTTTCTTT.